What follows are 30 T cell receptor beta chains derived from one specimen sequenced in a study of somatic mutations in cytotoxic T cells in rheumatoid arthritis. TCRdb keeps only in-frame clones here, not all; method: immunoSEQ multiplex PCR. The repertoire holds about 15,000 clones, 77% seen once, with about 15% in the top ten. Source material: CD8+ T cells sorted from blood. The receptors were sampled from an adult with rheumatoid arthritis.

The genes are TRBV5-6 and TRBJ1-1, with TRBD1 matching 7 bases. V was clipped by 4 bases and J by 2 bases; unmatched bases: 5. Germline lookup yields CDR1 SGHDT and CDR2 YYEEEE. CDR3 size: 14 residues. The CDR3 region has the DNA TGTGCCAGCAGCATAACAGGGGCAAACACTGAAGCTTTCTTT. It is translated as CASSITGANTEAFF.

This clone showed up just once. In DNA form, the CDR3 reads TGCGCCAGCAGCCAACCGGGGAGGTATAATTCACCCCTCCACTTT. It is translated as CASSQPGRYNSPLHF. This chain uses TRBV4-1 with TRBJ1-6; D unresolved. Deletions cut 2 bases from V and 4 bases from J, with 9 bases between. Germline V lookup: CDR1 MGHRA, CDR2 YSYEKL. The CDR3 loop spans 15 amino acids.

J is TRBJ2-5 and V is TRBV7-7, with D perhaps TRBD2 (5 bases). Germline CDR1 reads SSHAT; CDR2 reads FNYEAQ (reference sequence). This CDR3 is built from 14 residues. Trimming shortened V by 1 base and J by 4 bases, and 10 bases separated the two germline ends. The CDR3 loop is CASSLGPGGETQYF. CDR3 nucleotide sequence: TGTGCCAGCAGCTTAGGACCCGGAGGAGAGACCCAGTACTTC.

The chain uses TRBV27 and TRBJ2-3; maybe TRBD1 (6 bases). Between the trimmed V and J ends, which lost 3 bases and 0 bases, there was a span of 16 bases. Germline V gives CDR1 MNHEY, CDR2 SMNVEV (reference sequence). CDR3 size: 17 residues. CDR3 coding DNA: TGTGCCAGCAGTTTGTCTGGACAGCTAGCTAGCACAGATACGCAGTATTTT. Protein: CASSLSGQLASTDTQYF.

V gene TRBV6-1 combines with J gene TRBJ1-2; 9 nucleotides align to TRBD1. Germline trimming cut 4 bases from V and 5 bases from J; bases unmatched to any gene: 5. Germline CDR1 MNHNS, CDR2 SASEGT. This CDR3 region has 14 residues. The CDR3 region is CASSGGQGGYGYTF. The CDR3, as DNA: TGTGCCAGCAGTGGGGGACAGGGAGGATATGGCTACACCTTC.

CDR3 protein: CASSVSTSGGTSTDTQYF. The CDR3 nucleotides are TGTGCCAGCAGCGTGTCGACTAGCGGGGGGACTAGCACAGATACGCAGTATTTT. The chain links TRBV9 to TRBJ2-3; 13 bases align to TRBD2. There are 18 residues in the CDR3. The V segment lost 2 bases and the J segment 0 bases; nucleotides outside the gene matches: 6. Per germline, CDR1 SGDLS and CDR2 YYNGEE.

This clone was counted only a few times. This chain links TRBV2 with TRBJ2-6; D might be TRBD1 or TRBD2, each matching 7 bases. The CDR3 loop spans 15 amino acids. The germline V gene has CDR1 SNHLY and CDR2 FYNNEI. The V gene lost 6 bases and the J gene lost 4 bases, with 13 bases spanning the gap. As DNA, the CDR3 is TGTGCCAGCAGGGGAGGGACAGCCGGGGCCAACGTCCTGACTTTC. Amino acid sequence: CASRGGTAGANVLTF.

This chain joins TRBV19 and TRBJ2-1, with TRBD2 as a possible D gene (7 bases). There are 17 residues in the CDR3. V lost 3 bases and J 1 base, leaving 16 bases between the germline ends. Germline values: CDR1 LNHDA, CDR2 SQIVND (reference sequence). The CDR3 reads CASSMRGRVRSYNEQFF. For the CDR3, the DNA is TGTGCCAGTAGTATGAGGGGGAGGGTGCGATCCTACAATGAGCAGTTCTTC. Full variable domain (remainder filled in from reference TRBV19 and TRBJ2-1): DGGITQSPKYLFRKEGQNVTLSCEQNLNHDAMYWYRQDPGQGLRLIYYSQIVNDFQKGDIAEGYSVSREKKESFPLTVTSAQKNPTAFYLCASSMRGRVRSYNEQFFGPGTRLTVL.

Of note for this clone: A read error may produce the germline difference seen at one junction end. The chain employs TRBV7-2 and TRBJ2-3; perhaps TRBD2 as D (7 bases). The germline V gene encodes CDR1 SGHTA and CDR2 FQGNSA. CDR3 length: 11 amino acids. CDR3 sequence (DNA): TGTGCCATCCCAATTTTAGGGGGACTACTTTTT. It codes for CAIPILGGLLF.

V and J are TRBV5-5 and TRBJ1-5; D perhaps matches TRBD1 (5 bases). The germline V gene encodes CDR1 SGHKS and CDR2 YYEKEE (reference sequence). V lost 3 bases to trimming and J lost 7 bases, with 14 bases between them. The CDR3 has 14 amino acids. The CDR3 region has the DNA TGTGCCAGCAGCTACGGGACGATGGGGCAGCCCCAGCATTTT. Protein product: CASSYGTMGQPQHF. Looking up the rest from reference TRBV5-5 and TRBJ1-5 gives the full variable domain: DAGVTQSPTHLIKTRGQQVTLRCSPISGHKSVSWYQQVLGQGPQFIFQYYEKEERGRGNFPDRFSARQFPNYSSELNVNALLLGDSALYLCASSYGTMGQPQHFGDGTRLSIL.

This chain connects TRBV20-1 to TRBJ1-1; D ambiguous. The CDR3 loop spans 11 amino acids. V was cut by 0 bases and J by 5 bases, with 4 bases left in between. Germline values: CDR1 DFQATT, CDR2 SNEGSKA (reference sequence). The CDR3, as DNA: TGCAGTGCTAGAGATAGGACTGAAGCTTTCTTT. Its translation is CSARDRTEAFF.

The V call is TRBV11-1, the J call TRBJ1-5, with D uncertain. This CDR3 is 16 amino acids long. Per the germline V gene, CDR1 is SGHAT and CDR2 is FQDESV (reference sequence). V shed 3 bases and J shed 5 bases, with 17 bases lying between them. This chain's CDR3 is CASSFGSNFGDQPQHF. DNA of the CDR3: TGTGCCAGCAGCTTCGGGTCTAACTTTGGCGATCAGCCCCAGCATTTT.

This chain connects TRBV4-2 to TRBJ1-2; maybe TRBD1 (5 bases). This CDR3 comprises 12 residues. CDR1 and CDR2 (germline): LGHNA, YNFKEQ. Trimming removed 6 bases at V and 7 bases at J, with 12 bases between. DNA for the CDR3: TGTGCCAGCAGTATAGGGGAAATTGGCTACACCTTC. Its translation: CASSIGEIGYTF.

The V call is TRBV29-1, the J call TRBJ2-7; 9 positions match TRBD1. J was trimmed by 1 base and V by 6 bases; bases with no gene match: 7. CDR3 length equals 14 residues. Germline V gene data show CDR1 as SQVTM and CDR2 as ANQGSEA. The CDR3 nucleotides read TGCAGCGTAGCGGGACAGGGAGGGTCCTACGAGCAGTACTTC. Its translation: CSVAGQGGSYEQYF.

For this clone: Distinct nucleotide sequences in the sample also encode this CDR3. The chain uses TRBV2 and TRBJ1-5; weak D call: TRBD1 (5 bases). This CDR3 has 14 amino acids. V was shortened by 2 bases and J by 0 bases, with 5 bases between the two germline ends. Germline V gene lookup returns CDR1 SNHLY and CDR2 FYNNEI. The CDR3 sequence: CASSERGSNQPQHF. The DNA of the CDR3 is TGTGCCAGCAGTGAAAGGGGTAGCAATCAGCCCCAGCATTTT.

The chain has TRBV28 and TRBJ2-5, with 9 bases aligning to TRBD2. The CDR3 loop spans 16 amino acids. V shed 3 bases, J shed 2 bases, and the junction held 7 bases outside the gene matches. Looked up from germline, CDR1 is MDHEN and CDR2 is SYDVKM. The CDR3 loop is CASSFSGRGGQETQYF. The DNA for the CDR3 is TGTGCCAGCAGTTTTTCGGGGCGGGGGGGACAAGAGACCCAGTACTTC.

This chain joins TRBV19 and TRBJ1-1; D not resolved. The CDR3 loop spans 11 amino acids. V lost 1 base and J lost 10, with 7 bases in between. Germline V gene lookup returns CDR1 LNHDA and CDR2 SQIVND (reference sequence). The CDR3 DNA reads as TGTGCCAGTAGTATAGGCCTCGTAGCTTTCTTT. Amino acids: CASSIGLVAFF.

V usage is TRBV10-2 and J usage is TRBJ1-5, with a tentative D call TRBD1 (5 bases). Germline V gene sequence: CDR1 WSHSY, CDR2 SAAADI. The V and J ends lost 2 bases and 13 bases respectively, with 21 bases between them. There are 15 residues in the CDR3. CDR3: CASSEPRVHQGSQHF. CDR3 DNA: TGCGCCAGCAGTGAGCCGAGAGTGCACCAGGGATCTCAGCATTTT.

CDR3 in DNA: TGCGCCAGCAGCTTGGCTAGCGGGGGTGGAGAGACCCAGTACTTC. This sequence encodes CASSLASGGGETQYF. The V and J genes are TRBV5-1 and TRBJ2-5, with 10 bases aligning to TRBD2. The CDR3 runs to 15 residues. The V and J ends lost 0 bases and 4 bases, in that order; junction bases with no gene match: 3. Germline V gene data show CDR1 as SGHRS and CDR2 as YFSETQ.

The CDR3 coding sequence is TGCGCCAGCACCGGGACGACGACTAGCACAGATACGCAGTATTTT. Its translation is CASTGTTTSTDTQYF. The chain joins TRBV10-2 to TRBJ2-3; possibly TRBD1 or TRBD2 for D (5 bases each). The CDR3 consists of 15 residues. Germline V gene sequence: CDR1 WSHSY, CDR2 SAAADI. V lost 7 bases and J 0 bases, leaving 14 bases between the germline ends.

The rearrangement joins TRBV14 to TRBJ2-1, with D hard to call. CDR1 is SGHDN and CDR2 is FVKESK in the germline V gene. V lost 0 bases and J 4 bases, leaving 4 bases between the germline ends. CDR3 length: 13 amino acids. CDR3 protein: CASSQERYNEQFF. In DNA form, the CDR3 reads TGTGCCAGCAGCCAAGAACGGTACAATGAGCAGTTCTTC.

The CDR3 loop reads CASSQIQGDPYEQYV. CDR3 in DNA: TGTGCCAGCAGCCAGATACAGGGGGATCCCTACGAGCAGTACGTC. This chain uses TRBV28 with TRBJ2-7; 8 bases are shared with TRBD1. There are 15 residues in the CDR3. CDR1 MDHEN and CDR2 SYDVKM come from the germline V gene. With V trimmed by 6 bases and J by 2 bases, 9 bases remained unmatched.

This clone has more than one count but fewer than ten. V and J are TRBV4-2 and TRBJ1-5; D is possibly TRBD1 (5 bases). From germline, CDR1 is LGHNA and CDR2 YNFKEQ. This CDR3 has 17 amino acids. Trimming stripped 0 bases from V and 4 bases from J, with 16 bases between. This CDR3 is CASSQDPSPGPNQPQHF. CDR3 nucleotides: TGTGCCAGCAGCCAAGATCCAAGCCCAGGGCCGAATCAGCCCCAGCATTTT.

The table lists this clone with a few counts. V usage is TRBV7-9 and J usage is TRBJ2-7; 8 bases agree with TRBD2. Germline trimming cut 5 bases from V and 0 bases from J; bases unmatched to any gene: 12. Germline-derived CDR1 and CDR2 are SEHNR and FQNEAQ (reference sequence). The length of the CDR3 is 17 residues. The CDR3 reads CASSPGGESINSYEQYF. CDR3 in DNA: TGTGCCAGCAGCCCCGGGGGGGAGTCGATTAACTCCTACGAGCAGTACTTC.

In DNA form, the CDR3 reads TGTGCCAGCAGTTTATTGCGGGGGGCGACCACGAAGCCCCAGCATTTT. Protein sequence: CASSLLRGATTKPQHF. V gene TRBV28 combines with J gene TRBJ1-5, with D possibly being TRBD1 (6 bases). Germline assignment: CDR1 MDHEN and CDR2 SYDVKM. V was cut by 1 base and J by 8 bases, with 18 bases left in between. CDR3 length equals 16 residues.

The chain recombines TRBV14 with TRBJ1-1; D perhaps matches TRBD1 (5 bases). The CDR3 runs to 14 residues. The V gene lost 3 bases and the J gene lost 6 bases, with 14 bases spanning the gap. Germline V CDR1 and CDR2: SGHDN, FVKESK. CDR3 coding DNA: TGTGCCAGCAGCCACTTCCACCTGGGGGCTGAAGCTTTCTTT. Translating it yields CASSHFHLGAEAFF. Full variable domain (outside the CDR3, taken from reference TRBV14 and TRBJ1-1): EAGVTQFPSHSVIEKGQTVTLRCDPISGHDNLYWYRRVMGKEIKFLLHFVKESKQDESGMPNNRFLAERTGGTYSTLKVQPAELEDSGVYFCASSHFHLGAEAFFGQGTRLTVV.

This chain connects TRBV4-1 to TRBJ1-1; no definite D call. Trimming removed 1 base from V and 5 bases from J, with 14 bases in between. This CDR3 contains 15 residues. Germline loops: CDR1 MGHRA, CDR2 YSYEKL. CDR3 sequence reads: CASSQGEGSGTEAFF. Here the CDR3 DNA reads TGCGCCAGCAGCCAAGGGGAAGGGTCGGGAACTGAAGCTTTCTTT.

The DNA for the CDR3 is TGTGCCAGCAGCCCCCGGGGTGAGGAGCTGACTTCTGGAAACACCATATATTTT. Its translation is CASSPRGEELTSGNTIYF. The V and J genes are TRBV7-8 and TRBJ1-3; no reliable D call. Trimming stripped 5 bases from V and 1 base from J, with 21 bases between. Germline V lookup: CDR1 SGHVS, CDR2 FQNEAQ. This CDR3 region has 18 residues.

The chain has TRBV2 and TRBJ2-7; D gene uncertain. The CDR3 runs to 12 residues. V lost 11 bases and J lost 3, with 14 bases in between. Germline loops: CDR1 SNHLY, CDR2 FYNNEI. The CDR3 sequence is CAHGDTHYEQYF. In DNA, the CDR3 is TGTGCCCATGGAGACACCCACTACGAGCAGTACTTC.

The V and J genes are TRBV11-1 and TRBJ2-5, with D tentatively TRBD1 (6 bases). CDR3 length: 14 residues. Trimming removed 5 bases at V and 6 bases at J, with 16 bases between. Germline V gives CDR1 SGHAT, CDR2 FQDESV (reference sequence). The CDR3 sequence is CASSQRGYDKTQYF. CDR3 nucleotide sequence: TGTGCCAGCAGCCAGAGGGGGTACGATAAGACCCAGTACTTC.